Shown below are 8 T cell receptor beta chains from a single sample sequenced in a study of blood T cells in healthy people across ages. With a J-beta primer mix and a sample-barcoded 5' primer, a second PCR ran about 6 to 11 cycles. Using its own MiXCR run on the 5' RACE reads, TCRdb lists one record per CDR3 protein. The table records 1 million to 1.2 million distinct CDR3 sequences, around two fifths of them present only once. Sequenced input: blood. The receptors derive from a man younger than 35 in good health.

This clonotype came up a few times. This chain uses TRBV2 with TRBJ1-4; 9 nucleotides align to TRBD1. The CDR3 is 17 amino acids. The germline V gene has CDR1 SNHLY and CDR2 FYNNEI. Trimming at V came to 8 bases and at J to 0 bases, leaving 10 bases not matched to a gene. The CDR3 nucleotides read TGTGCCAGCCTTTCCCTGGACAGGGGAGCAACTAATGAAAAACTGTTTTTT. This gives the protein CASLSLDRGATNEKLFF.

This clonotype appeared many times. This chain links TRBV29-1 with TRBJ1-2; TRBD1 might be the D (5 bases). Looked up from germline, CDR1 is SQVTM and CDR2 is ANQGSEA. Trimming took off 3 bases at V and 6 bases at J, with 8 bases between the two ends. CDR3 length: 11 amino acids. CDR3 DNA: TGCAGCGTTGAGGGGCGGGATGGCTACACCTTC. Translation: CSVEGRDGYTF.

This clonotype showed up just a few times. The chain uses TRBV29-1 and TRBJ1-1; tentatively, D is TRBD1 (5 bases). Trimming removed 0 bases from V and 8 bases from J, with 16 bases in between. Germline CDR1 is SQVTM and CDR2 is ANQGSEA. This CDR3 comprises 14 residues. CDR3 coding DNA: TGCAGCGTTGAAGAAAGGAGCGGGGGAACCGAAGCTTTCTTT. Protein product: CSVEERSGGTEAFF. The full variable domain, completed using reference TRBV29-1 and TRBJ1-1, is SAVISQKPSRDICQRGTSLTIQCQVDSQVTMMFWYRQQPGQSLTLIATANQGSEATYESGFVIDKFPISRPNLTFSTLTVSNMSPEDSSIYLCSVEERSGGTEAFFGQGTRLTVV.

Comment on this clonotype: A much larger clone sits a single nucleotide away, making a read error possible. V gene TRBV20-1 combines with J gene TRBJ2-1, with D possibly called TRBD1 or TRBD2 (5 bases each). V lost 3 bases, J lost 13 bases, and 10 bases lay in between. CDR3 length: 10 residues. The germline CDR1 and CDR2 sequences are DFQATT and SNEGSKA (reference sequence). The CDR3 bases are TGCAGTGCTAGGAACGGGACCCAGTTCTTC. Encoded protein: CSARNGTQFF.

V is TRBV29-1 and J is TRBJ2-1; 12 nucleotides agree with TRBD1. Germline V gene data show CDR1 as SQVTM and CDR2 as ANQGSEA. CDR3 size: 14 residues. With V trimmed by 7 bases and J by 9 bases, 10 bases remained unmatched. CDR3 nucleotide sequence: TGCAGCGCTAGGGACAGGGGGCGCGGGCTTGAGCAGTTCTTC. Residues: CSARDRGRGLEQFF.

This clonotype has a handful of counts. This rearrangement joins TRBV6-5 to TRBJ1-2; D is unclear. CDR3 length: 17 residues. Germline V lookup: CDR1 MNHEY, CDR2 SVGAGI. V was clipped by 0 bases and J by 2 bases, with 16 bases between them. CDR3 protein: CASSYSTLGRRNYGYTF. The CDR3 nucleotides read TGTGCCAGCAGTTACTCGACGTTGGGCAGGAGGAACTATGGCTACACCTTC.

There are a few counts of this clonotype. DNA for the CDR3: TGTGCCAGCAGGGAGACAGTCTTAGGGGGCTACACCTTC. Protein product: CASRETVLGGYTF. V usage is TRBV6-5 and J usage is TRBJ1-2; a possible D gene is TRBD1 (5 bases). V lost 6 bases and J 8 bases, leaving 16 bases between the germline ends. This CDR3 comprises 13 residues. The germline V gene has CDR1 MNHEY and CDR2 SVGAGI.

This clonotype was recorded a few times. The chain combines TRBV7-8 with TRBJ1-2; D is ambiguous. The CDR3 is made up of 16 amino acids. With 1 base removed from V and 1 base from J, the gap between germline ends came to 13 bases. Per the germline V gene, CDR1 is SGHVS and CDR2 is FQNEAQ. The CDR3 coding sequence is TGTGCCAGCAGCTTAGTCGTTGGAGACTTTAACTATGGCTACACCTTC. Translated: CASSLVVGDFNYGYTF.